This entry is about one TCR beta chain. The antigen is not known. Sequencing used immunoSEQ multiplex PCR; TCRdb keeps in-frame clones, though not all of them. This sample has about 180,000 clones, with roughly 93% found just once. The entry originates in a study of shared clonotypes between healthy human individuals. This CDR3 region has 15 residues. Trimming at V came to 5 bases and at J to 11 bases, leaving 15 bases not matched to a gene. Germline-derived CDR1 and CDR2 are MGHRA and YSYEKL. Findings and limits, study-wide: Clonotypes shared by all four donors outscored non-shared clonotypes in generation probability.

The study enrolled healthy HIV-negative adults without recent acute infections or vaccinations as donors. The donors, all of them Caucasian adults, lived in Nashville, Tennessee. This receptor was obtained from a woman under 40 in good health. This chain links TRBV4-1 with TRBJ2-5; 9 bases match TRBD1. The sample comprised naive CD4+ T cells sorted from blood. Noted subset: CD45RA+ positively selected. The CDR3 protein is CASSTTGTGLREQYF. The CDR3 nucleotides are TGCGCCAGCAGCACAACCGGGACAGGGTTGAGGGAGCAGTACTTC.